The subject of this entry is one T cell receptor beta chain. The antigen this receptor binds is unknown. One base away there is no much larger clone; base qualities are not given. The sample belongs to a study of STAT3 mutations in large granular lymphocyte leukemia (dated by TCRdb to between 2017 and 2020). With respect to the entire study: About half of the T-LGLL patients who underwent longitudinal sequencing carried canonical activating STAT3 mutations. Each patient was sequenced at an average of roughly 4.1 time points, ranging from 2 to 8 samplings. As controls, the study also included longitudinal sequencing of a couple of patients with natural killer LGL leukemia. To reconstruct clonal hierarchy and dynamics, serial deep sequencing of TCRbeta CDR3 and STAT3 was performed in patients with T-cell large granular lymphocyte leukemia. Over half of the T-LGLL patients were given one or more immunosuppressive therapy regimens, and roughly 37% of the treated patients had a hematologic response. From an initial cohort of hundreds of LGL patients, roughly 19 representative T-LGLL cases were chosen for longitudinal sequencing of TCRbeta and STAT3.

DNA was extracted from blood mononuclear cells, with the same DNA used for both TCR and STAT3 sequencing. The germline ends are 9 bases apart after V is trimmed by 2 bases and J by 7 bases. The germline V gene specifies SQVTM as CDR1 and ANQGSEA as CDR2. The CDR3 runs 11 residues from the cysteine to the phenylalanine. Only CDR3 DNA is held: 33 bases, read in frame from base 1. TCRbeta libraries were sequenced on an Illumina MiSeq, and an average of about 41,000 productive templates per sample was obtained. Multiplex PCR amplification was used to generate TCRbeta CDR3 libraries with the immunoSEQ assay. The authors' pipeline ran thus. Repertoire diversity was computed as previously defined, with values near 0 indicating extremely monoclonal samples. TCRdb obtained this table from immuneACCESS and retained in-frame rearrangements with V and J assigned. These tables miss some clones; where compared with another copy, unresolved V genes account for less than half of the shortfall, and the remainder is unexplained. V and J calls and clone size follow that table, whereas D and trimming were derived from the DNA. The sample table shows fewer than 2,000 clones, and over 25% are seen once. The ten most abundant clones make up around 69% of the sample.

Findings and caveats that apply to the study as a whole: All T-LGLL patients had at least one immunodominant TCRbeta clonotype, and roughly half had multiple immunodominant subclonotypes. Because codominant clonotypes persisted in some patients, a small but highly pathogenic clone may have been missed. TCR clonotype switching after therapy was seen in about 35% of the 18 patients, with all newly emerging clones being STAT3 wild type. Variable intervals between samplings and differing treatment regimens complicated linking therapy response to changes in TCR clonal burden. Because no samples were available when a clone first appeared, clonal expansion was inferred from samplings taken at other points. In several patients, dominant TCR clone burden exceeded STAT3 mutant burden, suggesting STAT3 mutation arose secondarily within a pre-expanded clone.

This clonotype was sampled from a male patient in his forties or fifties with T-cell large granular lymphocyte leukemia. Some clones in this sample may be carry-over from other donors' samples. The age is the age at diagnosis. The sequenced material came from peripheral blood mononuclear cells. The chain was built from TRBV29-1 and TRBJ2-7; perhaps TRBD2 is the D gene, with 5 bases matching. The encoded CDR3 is CSVEREEEQYF. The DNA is TGCAGCGTTGAACGGGAAGAGGAGCAGTACTTC.